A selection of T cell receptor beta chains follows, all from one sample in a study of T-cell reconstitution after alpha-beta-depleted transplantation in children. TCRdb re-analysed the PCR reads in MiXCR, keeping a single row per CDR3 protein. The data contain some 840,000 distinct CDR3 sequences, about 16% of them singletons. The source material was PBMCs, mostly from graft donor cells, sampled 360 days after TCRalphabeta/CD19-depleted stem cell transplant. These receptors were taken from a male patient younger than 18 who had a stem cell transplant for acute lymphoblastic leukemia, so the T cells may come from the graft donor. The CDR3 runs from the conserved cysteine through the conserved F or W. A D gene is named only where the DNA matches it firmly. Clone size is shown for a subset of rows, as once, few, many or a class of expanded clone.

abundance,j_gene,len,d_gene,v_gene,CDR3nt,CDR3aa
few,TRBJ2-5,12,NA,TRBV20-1,TGCAGTGCCCCGGGGGCCCAAGAGACCCAGTACTTC,CSAPGAQETQYF
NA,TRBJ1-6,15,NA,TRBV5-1,TGCGCCAGCAGCCTTCAGAGGACAGCGAATTCACCCCTCCACTTT,CASSLQRTANSPLHF
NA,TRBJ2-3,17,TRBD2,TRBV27,TGTGCCAGCAGCCTGACTTCTAGCGGTCATTACACAGATACGCAGTATTTT,CASSLTSSGHYTDTQYF
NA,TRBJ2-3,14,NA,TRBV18,TGTGCCAGCTCACCACCGCCCGGGAGAGATACGCAGTATTTT,CASSPPPGRDTQYF
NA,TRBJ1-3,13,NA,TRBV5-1,TGCGCCAGCAGCCCCCAGGGAGGAAACACCACATATTTT,CASSPQGGNTTYF
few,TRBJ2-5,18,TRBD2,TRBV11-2,TGTGCCAGCAGCTTAGACCCAGCGGGAGGCCTGTACCAAGAGACCCAGTACTTC,CASSLDPAGGLYQETQYF
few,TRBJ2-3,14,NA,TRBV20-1,TGCAGTGCTAGAGGCCGGATCCTAGAGGGGACGCAGTATTTT,CSARGRILEGTQYF
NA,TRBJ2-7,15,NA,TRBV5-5,TGTGCCAGCAGAAACCGGGGACCTGGATTCTACGAGCAGTACTTC,CASRNRGPGFYEQYF
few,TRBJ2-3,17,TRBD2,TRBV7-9,TGTGCCAGCAGCCAGGGACAAGCGGGAGACCGCACAGATACGCAGTATTTT,CASSQGQAGDRTDTQYF
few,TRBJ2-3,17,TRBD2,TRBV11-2,TGTGCCAGCAGCTCCCCGATAACTAGCGGGAGCGGTGATACGCAGTATTTT,CASSSPITSGSGDTQYF
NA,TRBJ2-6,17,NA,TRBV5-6,TGTGCCAGCAGCTTGGGCCAGGGGACGCGTGGGGCCAACGTCCTGACTTTC,CASSLGQGTRGANVLTF
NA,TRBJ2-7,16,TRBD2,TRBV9,TGTGCCAGCAGCGTAGACCCTAGCGGGAGCTCCTACGAGCAGTACTTC,CASSVDPSGSSYEQYF
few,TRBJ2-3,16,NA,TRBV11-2,TGTGCCAGCAGCTCCGGCCAATGGGGGGCCTCAGATACGCAGTATTTT,CASSSGQWGASDTQYF